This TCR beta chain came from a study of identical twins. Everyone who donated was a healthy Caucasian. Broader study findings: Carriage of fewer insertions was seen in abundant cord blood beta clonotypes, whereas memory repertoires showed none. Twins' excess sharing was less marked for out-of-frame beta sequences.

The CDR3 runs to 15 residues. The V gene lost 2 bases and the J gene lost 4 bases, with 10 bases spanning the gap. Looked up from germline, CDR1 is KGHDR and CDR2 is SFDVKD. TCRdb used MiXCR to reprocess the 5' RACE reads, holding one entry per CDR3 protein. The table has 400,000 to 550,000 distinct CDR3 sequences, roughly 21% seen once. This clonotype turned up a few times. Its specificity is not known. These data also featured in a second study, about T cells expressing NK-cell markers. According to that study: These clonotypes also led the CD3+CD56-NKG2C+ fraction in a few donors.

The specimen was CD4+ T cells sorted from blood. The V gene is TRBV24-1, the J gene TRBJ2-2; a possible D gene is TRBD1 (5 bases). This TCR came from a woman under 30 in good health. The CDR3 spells CATSDSQAGTGELFF. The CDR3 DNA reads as TGTGCCACCAGTGATTCACAGGCCGGCACCGGGGAGCTGTTTTTT.